This T cell receptor (beta chain) was observed in a study of blood T cell repertoires in COVID-19. Background on the study: The United States, Italy and Spain supplied acute and convalescent COVID-19 samples.

In the original analysis: Counts of nucleated cells, estimated from reference gene primer amplification, were obtained. TCRdb's copy holds only in-frame clones and misses some; the assay was immunoSEQ multiplex PCR. V and J calls and clone size are those listed in that table; D and trimming were worked out from the DNA. This table holds a few hundred thousand clones, more than 80% found once. Trimming took 1 base from V and 2 from J, leaving 6 bases between them. CDR1 and CDR2 (germline): SGHRS, YFSETQ. The CDR3 runs to 13 residues. Clinical histories supplied by participants themselves formed the basis of cohort assignment.

This chain connects TRBV5-1 to TRBJ1-2; no firm D call. The material sequenced was PBMCs or T cells enriched from blood (not recorded which). The origin of this receptor is a man aged 25-45 years who had recovered from COVID-19. The CDR3 DNA is TGCGCCAGCAGCTTGTATGTAAACTATGGCTACACCTTC. Translation gives CASSLYVNYGYTF.